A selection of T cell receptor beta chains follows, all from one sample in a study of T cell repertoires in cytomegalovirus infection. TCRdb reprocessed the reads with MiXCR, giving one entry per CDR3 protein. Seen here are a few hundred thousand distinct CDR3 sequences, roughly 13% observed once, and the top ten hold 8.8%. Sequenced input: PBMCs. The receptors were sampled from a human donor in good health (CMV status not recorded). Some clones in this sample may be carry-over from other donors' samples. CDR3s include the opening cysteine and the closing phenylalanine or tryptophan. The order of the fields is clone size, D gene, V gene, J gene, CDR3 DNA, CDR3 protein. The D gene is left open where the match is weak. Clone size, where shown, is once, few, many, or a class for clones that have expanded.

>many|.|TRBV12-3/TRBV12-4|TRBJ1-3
TGTGCCAGCAGCCAGGACGGCTCTGGAAACACCATATATTTT
CASSQDGSGNTIYF
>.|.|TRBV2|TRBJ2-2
TGTGCCAGCACCAGAACAGTCACCGGGGAGCTGTTTTTT
CASTRTVTGELFF
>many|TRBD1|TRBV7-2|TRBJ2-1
TGTGCCAGCAGCTTAGCAGTGACAGGGAGTAATGAGCAGTTCTTC
CASSLAVTGSNEQFF
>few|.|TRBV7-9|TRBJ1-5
TGTGCCAGCAGCCAGGGACACAATAGCAATCAGCCCCAGCATTTT
CASSQGHNSNQPQHF
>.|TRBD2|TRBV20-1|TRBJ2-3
TGCAGTGCGATGGGACTAGCCACAGATACGCAGTATTTT
CSAMGLATDTQYF
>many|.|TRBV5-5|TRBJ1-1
TGTGCCAGCAGCTGGGGTCCGGGGGAAGCTTTCTTT
CASSWGPGEAFF
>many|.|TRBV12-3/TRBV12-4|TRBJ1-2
TGTGCCAGCAGACCTGACAAGAACTATGGCTACACCTTC
CASRPDKNYGYTF
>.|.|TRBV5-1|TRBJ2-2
TGCGCCAGCAGCCTCGACAGTCCCGACACCGGGGAGCTGTTTTTT
CASSLDSPDTGELFF
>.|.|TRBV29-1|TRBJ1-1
TGCAGCGTTGGGCCTTTGGAAGCTTTCTTT
CSVGPLEAFF
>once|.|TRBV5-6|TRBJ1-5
TGTGCCAGCAGTCGTCAGGGTCCGAATCAGCCCCAGCATTTT
CASSRQGPNQPQHF
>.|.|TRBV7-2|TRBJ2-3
TGTGCCAGCACCCTTAACACAGATACGCAGTATTTT
CASTLNTDTQYF
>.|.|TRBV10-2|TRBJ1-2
TGCGCCAGCAGTGAGTCGAGACAGATGAATGGCTACACCTTC
CASSESRQMNGYTF
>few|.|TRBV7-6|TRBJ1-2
TGTGCCAGCAGCTTAGTTGGGGAAGTAGACTATGGCTACACCTTC
CASSLVGEVDYGYTF